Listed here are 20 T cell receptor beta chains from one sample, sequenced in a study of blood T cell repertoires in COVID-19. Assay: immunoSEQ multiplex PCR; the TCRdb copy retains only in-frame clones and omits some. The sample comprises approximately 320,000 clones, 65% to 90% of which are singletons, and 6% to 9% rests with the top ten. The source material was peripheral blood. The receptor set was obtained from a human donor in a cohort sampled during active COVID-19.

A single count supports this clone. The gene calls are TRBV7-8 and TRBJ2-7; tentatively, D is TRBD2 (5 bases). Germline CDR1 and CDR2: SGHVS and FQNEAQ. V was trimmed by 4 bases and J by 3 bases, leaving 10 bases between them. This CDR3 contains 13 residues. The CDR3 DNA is TGTGCCAGCAGCTACAGCGGCTACTACGAGCAGTACTTC. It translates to CASSYSGYYEQYF.

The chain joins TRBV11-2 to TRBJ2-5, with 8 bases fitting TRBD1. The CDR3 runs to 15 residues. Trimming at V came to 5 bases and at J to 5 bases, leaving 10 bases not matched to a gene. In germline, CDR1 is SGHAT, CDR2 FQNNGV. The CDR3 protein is CASSLGQAQRETQYF. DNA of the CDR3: TGTGCCAGCAGCCTGGGACAGGCCCAGAGGGAGACCCAGTACTTC.

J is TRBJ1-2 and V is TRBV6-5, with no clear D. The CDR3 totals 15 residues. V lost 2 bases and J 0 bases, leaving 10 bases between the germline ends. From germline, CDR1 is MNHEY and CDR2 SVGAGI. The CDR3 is CASSYGQTTNYGYTF. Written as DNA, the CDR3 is TGTGCCAGCAGTTACGGGCAGACTACTAACTATGGCTACACCTTC.

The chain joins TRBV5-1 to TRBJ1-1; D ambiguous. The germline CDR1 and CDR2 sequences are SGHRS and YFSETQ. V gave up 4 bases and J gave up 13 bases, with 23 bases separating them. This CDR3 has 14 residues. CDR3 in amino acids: CASSLGGSSKWVFF. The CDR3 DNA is TGCGCCAGCAGCCTGGGAGGGTCCTCTAAATGGGTTTTCTTT.

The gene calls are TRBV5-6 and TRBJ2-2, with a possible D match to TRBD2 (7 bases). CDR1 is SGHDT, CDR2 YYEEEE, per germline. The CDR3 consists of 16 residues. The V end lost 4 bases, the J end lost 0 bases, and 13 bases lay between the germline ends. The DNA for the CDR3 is TGTGCCAGCAGCCTGGGAGGGGGTTCGAACACCGGGGAGCTGTTTTTT. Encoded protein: CASSLGGGSNTGELFF.

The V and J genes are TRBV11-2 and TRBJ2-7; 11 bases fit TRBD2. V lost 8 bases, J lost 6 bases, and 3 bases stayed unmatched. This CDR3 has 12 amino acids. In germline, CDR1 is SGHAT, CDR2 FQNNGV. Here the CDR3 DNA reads TGTGCCAGCGGGCTAGCGGGGGGCGAGCAGTACTTC. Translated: CASGLAGGEQYF. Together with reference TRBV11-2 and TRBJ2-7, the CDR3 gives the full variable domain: EAGVAQSPRYKIIEKRQSVAFWCNPISGHATLYWYQQILGQGPKLLIQFQNNGVVDDSQLPKDRFSAERLKGVDSTLKIQPAKLEDSAVYLCASGLAGGEQYFGPGTRLTVT.

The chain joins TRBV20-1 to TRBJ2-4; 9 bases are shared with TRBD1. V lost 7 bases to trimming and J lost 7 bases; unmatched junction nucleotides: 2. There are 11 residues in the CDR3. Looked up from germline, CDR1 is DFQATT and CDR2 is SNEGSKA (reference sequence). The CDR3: CSGDRANIQYF. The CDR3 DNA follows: TGCAGTGGGGACAGGGCGAACATTCAGTACTTC.

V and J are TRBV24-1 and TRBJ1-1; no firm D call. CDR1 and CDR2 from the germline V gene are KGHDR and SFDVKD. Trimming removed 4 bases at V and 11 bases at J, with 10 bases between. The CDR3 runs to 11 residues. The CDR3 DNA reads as TGTGCCACCAGTGACTCTAGGCGGGCTTTCTTT. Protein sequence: CATSDSRRAFF.

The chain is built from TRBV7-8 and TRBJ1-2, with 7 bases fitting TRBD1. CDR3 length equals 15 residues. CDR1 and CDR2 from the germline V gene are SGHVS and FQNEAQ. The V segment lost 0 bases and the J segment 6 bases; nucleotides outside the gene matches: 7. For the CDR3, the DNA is TGTGCCAGCAGCTTAGCGCCTCGGACAGGCGATGGCTACACCTTC. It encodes CASSLAPRTGDGYTF.

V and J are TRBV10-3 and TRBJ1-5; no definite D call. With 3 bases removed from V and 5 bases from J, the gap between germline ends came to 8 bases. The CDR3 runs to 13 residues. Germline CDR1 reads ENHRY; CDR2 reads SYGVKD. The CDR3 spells CAISEGGHQPQHF. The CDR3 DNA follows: TGTGCCATCAGTGAAGGAGGTCATCAGCCCCAGCATTTT.

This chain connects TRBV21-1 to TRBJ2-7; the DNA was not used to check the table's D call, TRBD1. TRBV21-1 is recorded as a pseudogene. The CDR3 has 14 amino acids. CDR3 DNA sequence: TGTGCCAGCAGCAACCAGGCTCGCTCCTACGAGCAGTACTTC. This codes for CASSNQARSYEQYF.

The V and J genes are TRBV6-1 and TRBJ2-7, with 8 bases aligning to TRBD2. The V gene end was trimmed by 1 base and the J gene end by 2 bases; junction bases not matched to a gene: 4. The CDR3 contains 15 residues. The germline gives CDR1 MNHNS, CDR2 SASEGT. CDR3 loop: CASSEGLAGTYEQYF. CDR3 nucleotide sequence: TGTGCCAGCAGTGAAGGTCTAGCGGGCACCTACGAGCAGTACTTC.

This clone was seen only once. DNA of the CDR3: TGTGCCAGCAGCTTGGACAGGGGTAATCAGCCCCAGCATTTT. Translated: CASSLDRGNQPQHF. V and J are TRBV5-5 and TRBJ1-5, with 7 bases identical to TRBD1. V lost 0 bases to trimming and J lost 4 bases; unmatched junction nucleotides: 1. CDR1 and CDR2 from the germline V gene are SGHKS and YYEKEE (reference sequence). This CDR3 region has 14 residues.

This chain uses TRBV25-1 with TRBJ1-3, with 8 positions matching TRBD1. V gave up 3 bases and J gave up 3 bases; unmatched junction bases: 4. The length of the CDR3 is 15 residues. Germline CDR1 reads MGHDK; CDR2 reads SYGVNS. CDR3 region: CASSDSTGDGNTIYF. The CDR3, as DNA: TGTGCCAGCAGTGATTCGACAGGGGATGGAAACACCATATATTTT.

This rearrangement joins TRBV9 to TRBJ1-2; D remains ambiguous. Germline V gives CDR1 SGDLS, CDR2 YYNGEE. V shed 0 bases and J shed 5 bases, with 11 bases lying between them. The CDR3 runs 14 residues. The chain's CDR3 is CASSVAGDGYGYTF. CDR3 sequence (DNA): TGTGCCAGCAGCGTAGCGGGAGACGGGTATGGCTACACCTTC. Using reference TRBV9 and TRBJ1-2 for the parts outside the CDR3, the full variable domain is DSGVTQTPKHLITATGQRVTLRCSPRSGDLSVYWYQQSLDQGLQFLIQYYNGEERAKGNILERFSAQQFPDLHSELNLSSLELGDSALYFCASSVAGDGYGYTFGSGTRLTVV.

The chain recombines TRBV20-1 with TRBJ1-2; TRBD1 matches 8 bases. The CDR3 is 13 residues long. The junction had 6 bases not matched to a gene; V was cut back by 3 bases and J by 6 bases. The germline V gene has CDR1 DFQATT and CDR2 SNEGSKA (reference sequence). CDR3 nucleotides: TGCAGTGCTAGTCGACAGGGGAGAAATGGCTACACCTTC. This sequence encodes CSASRQGRNGYTF.

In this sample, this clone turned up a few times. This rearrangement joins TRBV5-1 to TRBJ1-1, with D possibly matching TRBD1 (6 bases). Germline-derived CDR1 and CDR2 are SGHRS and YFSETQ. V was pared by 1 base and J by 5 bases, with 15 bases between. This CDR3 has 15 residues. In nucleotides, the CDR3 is TGCGCCAGCAGCTTGACAGGCAGTCAGGGGACTGAAGCTTTCTTT. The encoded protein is CASSLTGSQGTEAFF.

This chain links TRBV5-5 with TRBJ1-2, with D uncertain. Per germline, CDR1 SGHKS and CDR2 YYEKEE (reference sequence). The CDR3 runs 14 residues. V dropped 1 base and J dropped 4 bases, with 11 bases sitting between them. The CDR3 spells CASSLQRASYGYTF. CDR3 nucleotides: TGTGCCAGCAGCTTGCAGAGGGCCTCCTATGGCTACACCTTC.

CDR3 region: CASRGGLGQPQHF. CDR3 sequence (DNA): TGTGCCTCCCGGGGAGGCCTCGGGCAGCCCCAGCATTTT. The chain is built from TRBV12-3 or TRBV12-4 and TRBJ1-5; D call uncertain. CDR3 size: 13 residues. Trimming cost V 11 bases and J 7 bases, with 18 bases left between them.

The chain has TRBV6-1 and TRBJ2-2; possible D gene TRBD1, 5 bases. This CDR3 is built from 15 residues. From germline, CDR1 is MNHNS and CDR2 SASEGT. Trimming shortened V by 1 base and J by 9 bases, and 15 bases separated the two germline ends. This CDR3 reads CASSEGQGVGWELFF. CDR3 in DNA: TGTGCCAGCAGTGAAGGTCAAGGGGTAGGGTGGGAGCTGTTTTTT.